These T cell receptor beta chains were read from a single sample in a study of cytomegalovirus exposure and HLA in healthy donors. TCRdb's copy holds only in-frame clones and misses some; the assay was immunoSEQ multiplex PCR. In the table there are 150,000 to 200,000 clones, around three quarters of which are singletons. Material for sequencing was PBMCs. The receptor set was obtained from a woman aged 25 to 39 in good health and CMV-seropositive. Each CDR3 is given with its conserved first and last residue. The order of the fields is D gene, V gene, J gene, clone size, CDR3 protein. D genes are given only for firm matches. Clone sizes are given selectively: once, few, many, or a class where the clone is expanded.

D: .; V: TRBV5-1; J: TRBJ2-3; size: .; CDR3: CASSFGQLAPDTQYF
D: .; V: TRBV28; J: TRBJ2-3; size: .; CDR3: CASSFPHGGFTDTQYF
D: TRBD2; V: TRBV9; J: TRBJ2-1; size: .; CDR3: CASRRGLAGDNEQFF
D: TRBD2; V: TRBV7-3; J: TRBJ2-1; size: .; CDR3: CASSLLAGVDNEQFF
D: TRBD1; V: TRBV28; J: TRBJ1-2; size: .; CDR3: CASRGTGVNYGYTF
D: TRBD2; V: TRBV6-5; J: TRBJ2-5; size: .; CDR3: CASSYSPSGGGLEQYF
D: TRBD1; V: TRBV7-9; J: TRBJ2-7; size: .; CDR3: CASSSFGQGSYEQYF
D: TRBD1; V: TRBV28; J: TRBJ1-2; size: few; CDR3: CASIRDRGKGGDGYTF
D: TRBD1; V: TRBV7-2; J: TRBJ2-7; size: .; CDR3: CASSHRSGGEQYF
D: .; V: TRBV7-9; J: TRBJ1-2; size: .; CDR3: CASSLNWEGYTF
D: .; V: TRBV28; J: TRBJ2-7; size: once; CDR3: CASYSPGIDVYEQYF
D: .; V: TRBV7-9; J: TRBJ1-4; size: .; CDR3: CSSRPGGSTNEKLFF
D: TRBD2; V: TRBV18; J: TRBJ2-7; size: .; CDR3: CASSPSLAASYEQYF
D: TRBD1; V: TRBV6-1; J: TRBJ2-5; size: .; CDR3: CAIPGQGVETQYF
D: .; V: TRBV2; J: TRBJ2-5; size: few; CDR3: CASSARPSSQETQYF
D: .; V: TRBV7-9; J: TRBJ1-2; size: .; CDR3: CASSRSGLLVGYTF
D: TRBD2; V: TRBV7-2; J: TRBJ2-7; size: .; CDR3: CASSVTSGEIYEQYF
D: TRBD2; V: TRBV7-9; J: TRBJ2-5; size: few; CDR3: CASSLGSGGVQETQYF
D: .; V: TRBV14; J: TRBJ2-1; size: few; CDR3: CASSQYTPRTIVRAYNEQFF
D: TRBD1; V: TRBV27; J: TRBJ2-3; size: few; CDR3: CASSSGTGFTDTQYF